This T cell receptor (beta chain) was sequenced during a study of OX40 agonist ivuxolimab in advanced cancers. The wider study: Clinicians treated patients with ivuxolimab, an agonistic anti-OX40 (CD134) antibody. Enrollees could have had prior anti-PD-1, anti-PD-L1 or anti-CTLA-4 therapy, which approximately 40% had received.

Deletions cut 0 bases from V and 0 bases from J, with 9 bases between. This CDR3 region has 16 residues. Germline V gene lookup returns CDR1 LNHDA and CDR2 SQIVND (reference sequence). The table came from immunoSEQ multiplex PCR; TCRdb's copy has only in-frame clones and leaves some out. There are 55,000 to 65,000 clones in the sample; 84% occur only once, and around 2% lies in the top ten. General study points: In the expanded peripheral T cells, antigen specificity was never determined.

With respect to this clone: Its antigen is still unknown.

The V gene is TRBV19, the J gene TRBJ1-3; D is uncertain. This TCR came from an adult with an advanced solid tumor such as melanoma, head and neck, liver or kidney cancer. The source material was CD4+ or CD8+ T cells sorted from blood, sampled in a trial of the OX40 agonist ivuxolimab. The CDR3 is CASSIDLLLSGNTIYF. The CDR3 DNA reads TGTGCCAGTAGTATAGATCTGCTACTCTCTGGAAACACCATATATTTT.